This TCR beta chain was retrieved from a study of prognosis after radiotherapy for stage I lung cancer. About the research overall: After radiotherapy, distant metastases were seen in a handful of patients (median 7 months), and no significant progression was seen in 15.

The blood draw at each of two time points yielded six milliliters of peripheral blood. Broader study findings: Median unique TCR clone counts of about 9,700 versus 6,500 showed a fall after stereotactic body radiation therapy. After stereotactic body radiation therapy, patients with later distant metastases showed lower Shannon entropy.

Using two-round multiplex PCR, the authors amplified TCR beta CDR3 from genomic DNA. The first round of PCR was done with primers that matched each TRBV and TRBJ gene. A single record per CDR3 protein comes from TCRdb applying MiXCR to the multiplex PCR reads. The table shows about 12,000 distinct CDR3 sequences, with less than 70% occurring only once. The germline V gene has CDR1 WSHSY and CDR2 SAAADI. The trim removed 5 bases at V and 4 bases at J, leaving 4 bases unmatched. The CDR3 extends over 13 amino acids. In its sample, this clonotype was seen many times. Its antigen remains unidentified. The sample was PBMCs, taken before or after stereotactic body radiation therapy (not recorded which). This TCR was recovered from a donor over 45 with non-small cell lung cancer. The V and J genes are TRBV10-2 and TRBJ1-1; 7 bases line up with TRBD1. The CDR3 sequence is CASSSSGGTEAFF. The CDR3 DNA sequence: TGCGCCAGCAGTTCCTCAGGGGGCACTGAAGCTTTCTTT.